A selection of T cell receptor beta chains follows, all from one sample in a study of PD-1 blockade in mismatch repair-deficient tumors. Only in-frame clones appear in the TCRdb table, and some are missing; sequencing was by immunoSEQ multiplex PCR. The sample holds 120,000 or so clones, about 88% seen once. Sequenced here: peripheral blood, sampled 44 weeks after starting pembrolizumab. These TCRs come from an adult with mismatch repair-deficient cancer. CDR3s include the opening cysteine and the closing phenylalanine or tryptophan. D genes are given only for firm matches. Clone size appears in some rows only: once, few, many, or a class for an expanded clone.

j_call clone_size d_call v_call cdr3_aa cdr3_nt
TRBJ1-2 NA NA TRBV27 CASSWSRRGYGYTF TGTGCCAGCAGTTGGAGTCGGCGGGGCTATGGCTACACCTTC
TRBJ2-7 NA TRBD1 TRBV7-2 CASSHGLGQGWRQYF TGTGCCAGCAGCCATGGGCTCGGACAGGGCTGGCGGCAGTACTTC
TRBJ2-3 NA NA TRBV6-5 CASRRGDTQYF TGTGCCAGCAGGAGGGGGGATACGCAGTATTTT
TRBJ1-1 NA NA TRBV30 CASKPRLGQMNTEAFF TGTGCCTCTAAGCCTCGTTTGGGACAAATGAACACTGAAGCTTTCTTT
TRBJ1-4 NA TRBD1 TRBV7-2 CASSLAGTGFGEKLFF TGTGCCAGCAGCTTAGCCGGGACAGGATTCGGGGAAAAACTGTTTTTT
TRBJ2-6 NA NA TRBV30 CAWGVPGINVLTF TGTGCCTGGGGGGTCCCAGGGATAAACGTCCTGACTTTC
TRBJ2-2 NA NA TRBV4-1 CASSQVSANTGELFF TGCGCCAGCAGCCAAGTAAGCGCGAACACCGGGGAGCTGTTTTTT
TRBJ1-1 NA TRBD1 TRBV27 CASRPQGANTEAFF TGTGCCAGCAGACCACAGGGGGCGAACACTGAAGCTTTCTTT
TRBJ2-2 few TRBD2 TRBV5-4 CASSPGLAGSGELFF TGTGCCAGCAGCCCCGGACTAGCGGGATCCGGGGAGCTGTTTTTT
TRBJ2-7 NA TRBD2 TRBV4-2 CASSPGSGRDAYEQYF TGTGCCAGCAGCCCGGGAAGCGGGAGGGACGCCTACGAGCAGTACTTC
TRBJ2-2 NA NA TRBV27 CAASRGITGELFF TGTGCCGCCTCGCGCGGTATCACCGGGGAGCTGTTTTTT
TRBJ2-7 NA TRBD1 TRBV4-1 CASSHGQGRMVEQYF TGCGCCAGCAGCCACGGACAGGGTCGGATGGTCGAGCAGTACTTC
TRBJ2-3 NA NA TRBV27 CASSLERYTDTQYF TGTGCCAGCAGTTTGGAGCGCTACACAGATACGCAGTATTTT
TRBJ1-1 once NA TRBV7-9 CASSFRTGGNTEAFF TGTGCCAGCAGCTTTCGGACCGGTGGGAACACTGAAGCTTTCTTT
TRBJ1-2 few TRBD1 TRBV9 CASRGDSYGYTF TGTGCCAGCAGGGGGGACAGCTATGGCTACACCTTC